This T cell receptor beta chain was recovered during a study of blood T cells in healthy people across ages. Using a J-beta primer mix together with a sample-barcoded 5' primer, a second PCR was run for about 7 to 12 cycles. The template-switch adaptor, which had 12 random nucleotides, put a tag on each cDNA molecule. MiXCR was run by TCRdb on the 5' RACE reads, yielding one entry per CDR3 protein. The table lists about 970,000 distinct CDR3 sequences, roughly half of them singletons, with over 20% in the top ten. This clonotype was seen only a few times. Its specificity is unknown. CDR1 SGHTA and CDR2 FQGNSA come from the germline V gene. CDR3 length: 17 residues. V gave up 3 bases and J gave up 0 bases, with 12 bases separating them. Study-level findings and limits: Significant beta diversity loss was already apparent by age approximately 38, declining roughly linearly. Long-lived donors exceeded aged donors in naive CD4+ cells and diversity.

The chain couples TRBV7-2 to TRBJ2-6; D is perhaps TRBD1 (6 bases). This clonotype was obtained from a woman in her sixties or seventies in good health. Input material: blood. The CDR3 sequence: CASSFSTGPSGANVLTF. CDR3 in DNA: TGTGCCAGCAGCTTCTCGACAGGACCCTCTGGGGCCAACGTCCTGACTTTC.